The source of this T cell receptor beta chain is a study of CD8 T cells in ankylosing spondylitis. TCRdb fed the 5' RACE reads into MiXCR, producing one record per CDR3 protein. The repertoire holds around 99,000 distinct CDR3 sequences, with 8.5% to 9% as singletons. Findings and caveats of the study: Disease-linked clones proved CD8+ and comparatively uncommon in peripheral blood. Clones tied to disease were said to be significantly enriched in matched ankylosing spondylitis synovial fluid.

This clonotype was picked up many times. No antigen is known for it. The CDR3 is 14 residues long. The V segment lost 5 bases and the J segment 5 bases; nucleotides outside the gene matches: 3. Input material: blood, either unsorted or a sorted T cell fraction (not recorded which). The clonotype comes from a male donor with ankylosing spondylitis or in good health (not recorded which). The chain carries TRBV12-3 or TRBV12-4 and TRBJ1-4, with 9 bases fitting TRBD1. DNA for the CDR3: TGTGCCAGCAGTGTCGACAGGGGGAATGAAAAACTGTTTTTT. It codes for CASSVDRGNEKLFF.